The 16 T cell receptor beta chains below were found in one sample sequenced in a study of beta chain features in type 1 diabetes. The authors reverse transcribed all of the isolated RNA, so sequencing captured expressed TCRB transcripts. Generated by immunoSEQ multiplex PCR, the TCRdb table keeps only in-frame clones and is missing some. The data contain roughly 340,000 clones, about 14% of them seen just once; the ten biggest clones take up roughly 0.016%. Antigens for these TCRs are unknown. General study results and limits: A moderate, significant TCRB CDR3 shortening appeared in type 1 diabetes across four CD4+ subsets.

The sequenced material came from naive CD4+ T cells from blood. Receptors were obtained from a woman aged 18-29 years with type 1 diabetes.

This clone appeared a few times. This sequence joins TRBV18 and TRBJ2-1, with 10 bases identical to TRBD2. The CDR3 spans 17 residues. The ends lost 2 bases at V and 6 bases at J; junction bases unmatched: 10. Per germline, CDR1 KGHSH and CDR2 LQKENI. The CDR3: CASSPSGRAENVNEQFF. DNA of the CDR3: TGTGCCAGCTCACCAAGCGGGAGGGCGGAAAATGTCAATGAGCAGTTCTTC.

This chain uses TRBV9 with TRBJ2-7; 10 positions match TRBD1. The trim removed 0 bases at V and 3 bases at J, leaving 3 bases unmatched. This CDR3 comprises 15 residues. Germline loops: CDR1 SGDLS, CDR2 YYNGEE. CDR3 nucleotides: TGTGCCAGCAGCGTAGGTGGGACAGGGGACTACGAGCAGTACTTC. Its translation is CASSVGGTGDYEQYF. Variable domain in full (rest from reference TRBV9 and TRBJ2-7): DSGVTQTPKHLITATGQRVTLRCSPRSGDLSVYWYQQSLDQGLQFLIQYYNGEERAKGNILERFSAQQFPDLHSELNLSSLELGDSALYFCASSVGGTGDYEQYFGPGTRLTVT.

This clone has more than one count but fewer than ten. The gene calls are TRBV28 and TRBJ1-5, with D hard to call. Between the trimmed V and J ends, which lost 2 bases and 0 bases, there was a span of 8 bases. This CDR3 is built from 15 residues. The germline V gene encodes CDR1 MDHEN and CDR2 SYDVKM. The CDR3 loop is CASSLVTASNQPQHF. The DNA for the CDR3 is TGTGCCAGCAGTTTAGTGACTGCTAGCAATCAGCCCCAGCATTTT.

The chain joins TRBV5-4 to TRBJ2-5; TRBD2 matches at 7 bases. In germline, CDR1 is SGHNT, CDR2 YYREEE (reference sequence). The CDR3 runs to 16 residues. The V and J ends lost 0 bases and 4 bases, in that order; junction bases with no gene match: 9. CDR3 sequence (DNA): TGTGCCAGCAGCTTGGAAAGCGGGAAAGCTCGAGAGACCCAGTACTTC. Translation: CASSLESGKARETQYF.

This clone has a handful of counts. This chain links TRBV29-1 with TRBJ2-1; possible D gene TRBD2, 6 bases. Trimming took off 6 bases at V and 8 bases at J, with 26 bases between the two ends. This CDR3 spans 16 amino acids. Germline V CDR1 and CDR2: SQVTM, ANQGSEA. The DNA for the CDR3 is TGCAGCGTCGGTTACGTTCTGGGGGGTTTAGTGGATGAGCAGTTCTTC. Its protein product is CSVGYVLGGLVDEQFF.

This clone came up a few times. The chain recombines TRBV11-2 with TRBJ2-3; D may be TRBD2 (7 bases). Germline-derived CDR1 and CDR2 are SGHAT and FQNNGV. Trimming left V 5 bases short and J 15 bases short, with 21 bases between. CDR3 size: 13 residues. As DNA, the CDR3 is TGTGCCAGCAGCCCCGCGGAGACAGCGGGACAATATTTT. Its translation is CASSPAETAGQYF.

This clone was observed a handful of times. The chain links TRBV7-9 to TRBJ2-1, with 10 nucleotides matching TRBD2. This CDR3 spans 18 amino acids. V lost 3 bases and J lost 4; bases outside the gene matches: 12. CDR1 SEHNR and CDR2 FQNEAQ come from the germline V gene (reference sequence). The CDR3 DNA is TGTGCCAGCAGCTTGGTGGAACTAGCGGGAAATTTATACAATGAGCAGTTCTTC. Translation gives CASSLVELAGNLYNEQFF.

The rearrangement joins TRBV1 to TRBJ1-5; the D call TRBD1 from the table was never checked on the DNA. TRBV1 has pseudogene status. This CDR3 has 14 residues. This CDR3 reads CTEGGGYSNQPQHF. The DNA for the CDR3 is TGCACCGAAGGGGGCGGGTATAGCAATCAGCCCCAGCATTTT.

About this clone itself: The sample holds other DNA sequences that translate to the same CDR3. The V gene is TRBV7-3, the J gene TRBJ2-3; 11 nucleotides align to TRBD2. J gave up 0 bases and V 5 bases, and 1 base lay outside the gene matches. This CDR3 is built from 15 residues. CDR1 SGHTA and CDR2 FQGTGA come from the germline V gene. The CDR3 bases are TGTGCCAGCAGCAGGACTAGCGGGAGCACAGATACGCAGTATTTT. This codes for CASSRTSGSTDTQYF.

In DNA form, the CDR3 reads TGTGCCAGCAGCTTACGGCTAGCGGGAGAACCCCACGAGCAGTACTTC. Its translation is CASSLRLAGEPHEQYF. The V and J genes are TRBV13 and TRBJ2-7, with 10 bases identical to TRBD2. V was pared by 2 bases and J by 5 bases, with 9 bases of the junction left unmatched. The CDR3 consists of 16 residues. Germline CDR1 reads PRHDT; CDR2 reads FYEKMQ (reference sequence).

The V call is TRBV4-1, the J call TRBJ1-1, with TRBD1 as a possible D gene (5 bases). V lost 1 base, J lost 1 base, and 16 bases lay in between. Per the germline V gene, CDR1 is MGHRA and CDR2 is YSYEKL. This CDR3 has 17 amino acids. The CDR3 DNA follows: TGCGCCAGCAGCCAAGTGGGGCGGCCACCCGAGAACACTGAAGCTTTCTTT. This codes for CASSQVGRPPENTEAFF.

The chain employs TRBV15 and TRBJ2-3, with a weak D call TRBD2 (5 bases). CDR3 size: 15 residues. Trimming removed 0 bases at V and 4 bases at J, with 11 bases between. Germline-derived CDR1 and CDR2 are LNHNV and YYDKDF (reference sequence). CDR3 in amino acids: CATSRELGRADTQYF. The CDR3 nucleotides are TGTGCCACCAGCAGAGAACTAGGACGGGCAGATACGCAGTATTTT. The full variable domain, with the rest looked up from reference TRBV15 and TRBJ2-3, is DAMVIQNPRYQVTQFGKPVTLSCSQTLNHNVMYWYQQKSSQAPKLLFHYYDKDFNNEADTPDNFQSRRPNTSFCFLDIRSPGLGDTAMYLCATSRELGRADTQYFGPGTRLTVL.

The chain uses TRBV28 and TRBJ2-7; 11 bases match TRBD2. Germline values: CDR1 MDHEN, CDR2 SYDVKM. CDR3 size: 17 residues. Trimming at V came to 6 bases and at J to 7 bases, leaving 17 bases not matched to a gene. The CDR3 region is CASRLGGSGRVLFEQYF. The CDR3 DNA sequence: TGTGCCAGCAGGCTTGGGGGTAGCGGGAGGGTTTTGTTTGAGCAGTACTTC.

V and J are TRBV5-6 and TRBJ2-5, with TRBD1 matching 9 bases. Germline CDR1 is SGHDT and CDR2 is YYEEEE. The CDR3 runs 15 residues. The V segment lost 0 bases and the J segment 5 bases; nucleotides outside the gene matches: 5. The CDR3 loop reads CASSLAGTGWETQYF. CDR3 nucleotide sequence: TGTGCCAGCAGCTTGGCCGGGACAGGGTGGGAGACCCAGTACTTC.

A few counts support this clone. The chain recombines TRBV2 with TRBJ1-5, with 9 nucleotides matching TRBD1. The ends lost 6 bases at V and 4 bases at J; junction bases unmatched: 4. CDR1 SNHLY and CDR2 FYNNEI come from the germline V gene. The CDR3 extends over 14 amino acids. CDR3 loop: CASSGTGLNQPQHF. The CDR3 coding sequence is TGTGCCAGCAGCGGGACAGGGCTGAATCAGCCCCAGCATTTT.

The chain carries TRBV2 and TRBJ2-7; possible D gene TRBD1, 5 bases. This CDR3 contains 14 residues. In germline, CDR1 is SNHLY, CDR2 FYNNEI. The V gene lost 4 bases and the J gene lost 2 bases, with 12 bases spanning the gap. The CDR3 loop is CASSVTGQTYEQYV. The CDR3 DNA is TGTGCCAGCAGTGTTACCGGACAAACCTACGAGCAGTACGTC.